This TCR beta chain was identified in a study of cytomegalovirus exposure and HLA in healthy donors. On this clone: Its antigen is currently unknown. A junction boundary mismatches the germline segment, possibly from a read error.

The primer mix had 60 Vbeta and 13 Jbeta primers. Generated by immunoSEQ multiplex PCR, the TCRdb table keeps only in-frame clones and is missing some. The table includes just over 200,000 clones, 82% detected once. CDR1 is KGHSH, CDR2 LQKENI, per germline. The CDR3 runs to 11 residues. General study results and limits: The presence/absence work took it that sequencing depth was about the same across donors. Published work reported that the classifier diagnosed cytomegalovirus status with high specificity and sensitivity. The listing of 150 or so TCR beta chains classed them as cytomegalovirus-associated. Most CMV-associated TCR beta chains appeared HLA-restricted in a later analysis.

Specimen: PBMCs. The receptor was isolated from a woman aged 40 to 49 in good health and CMV-seronegative. The chain has TRBV18 and TRBJ1-1, with no clear D. CDR3 sequence reads: CASSPDTGAFF. DNA of the CDR3: TGTGCCAGCTCACCTGATACTGGAGCTTTCTTT.